The sequence of this T cell receptor beta chain was determined in a study of T cell clonotyping in hematopoietic cell transplantation. Findings of the study overall: At the given depth, recipient repertoires were over 97% de novo clonotypes. Broader posttransplant TCR repertoire diversity was predicted by graft donor and pretransplant recipient Inverse Simpson Index values. Pathologically expanded recipient clonotypes increased progressively from day 30 to day 180 as diversity fell.

Here immunoSEQ multiplex PCR was the method, and the copy in TCRdb shows in-frame clones only, minus some. The sample holds roughly 9,100 clones, 90% to 95% seen once. As for this clone: The antigen remains undetermined.

Per the germline V gene, CDR1 is SQVTM and CDR2 is ANQGSEA. The ends were cut back, 2 bases at V and 2 bases at J, with 19 bases in the middle. The CDR3 has 16 amino acids. The starting material was PBMCs, obtained 100 days after allogeneic stem cell transplant. This chain uses TRBV29-1 with TRBJ2-7; D possibly uses TRBD1 or TRBD2 (5 bases each). The clonotype was recovered from a male patient between 50 and 60 years old who had an allogeneic stem cell transplant from a related donor, so T cells may come from the graft donor. Some clones in this sample may be carry-over from other donors' samples. Here the CDR3 reads CSVESGQGRSPYEQYF. The CDR3 bases are TGCAGCGTTGAATCGGGTCAGGGACGAAGTCCCTACGAGCAGTACTTC.